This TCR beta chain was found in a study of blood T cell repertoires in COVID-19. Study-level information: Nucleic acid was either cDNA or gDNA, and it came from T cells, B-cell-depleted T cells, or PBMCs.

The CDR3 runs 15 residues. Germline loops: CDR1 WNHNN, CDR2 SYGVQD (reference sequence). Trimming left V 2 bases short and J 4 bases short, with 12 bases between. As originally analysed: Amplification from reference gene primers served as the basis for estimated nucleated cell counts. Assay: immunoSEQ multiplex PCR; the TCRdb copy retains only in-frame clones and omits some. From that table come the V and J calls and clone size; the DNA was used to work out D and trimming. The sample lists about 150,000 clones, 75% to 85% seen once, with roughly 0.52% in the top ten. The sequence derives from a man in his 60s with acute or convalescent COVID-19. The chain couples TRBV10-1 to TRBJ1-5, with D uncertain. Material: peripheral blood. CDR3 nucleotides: TGCGCCAGCAGTGAGGGACTACGTCGGAATCAGCCCCAGCATTTT. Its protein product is CASSEGLRRNQPQHF.